This TCR beta chain derives from a study of CD8 T cells in Susac syndrome. About the research overall: The Susac syndrome patients were therapy-naive, on corticosteroids, or on intravenous immunoglobulin alone at blood draw.

TCR beta sequencing was performed on blood CD8+ and CD4+ T cells. In contrast to the negatively isolated CD8+ and CD4+ T cells, TEMRA cells were FACS-enriched. Findings and limits, study-wide: The study conceded that its TCR sequencing and HLA analysis involved relatively few individuals.

After extraction with the RNeasy kit, roughly 0.45 to 1 ug of the RNA was reverse transcribed using random hexamers. TCRdb used MiXCR to reprocess the immunoSEQ multiplex PCR reads, holding one entry per CDR3 protein. Of 200,000 or so distinct CDR3 sequences in the sample, roughly 94% are singletons; the top ten hold approximately 0.16%. For this clonotype: Its antigen remains unidentified.

Trimming at V came to 3 bases and at J to 5 bases, leaving 15 bases not matched to a gene. The V gene's germline CDR1 is DFQATT and CDR2 SNEGSKA (reference sequence). This CDR3 comprises 16 residues. J is TRBJ2-5 and V is TRBV20-1; 7 nucleotides agree with TRBD2. Sequences were obtained from CD8+ T cells from PBMCs. The receptor's source is a human donor with Susac syndrome. CDR3 nucleotide sequence: TGCAGTGCTAGTCCCTTCGGCGGGAGTGTGGCTGAGACCCAGTACTTC. It translates to CSASPFGGSVAETQYF.